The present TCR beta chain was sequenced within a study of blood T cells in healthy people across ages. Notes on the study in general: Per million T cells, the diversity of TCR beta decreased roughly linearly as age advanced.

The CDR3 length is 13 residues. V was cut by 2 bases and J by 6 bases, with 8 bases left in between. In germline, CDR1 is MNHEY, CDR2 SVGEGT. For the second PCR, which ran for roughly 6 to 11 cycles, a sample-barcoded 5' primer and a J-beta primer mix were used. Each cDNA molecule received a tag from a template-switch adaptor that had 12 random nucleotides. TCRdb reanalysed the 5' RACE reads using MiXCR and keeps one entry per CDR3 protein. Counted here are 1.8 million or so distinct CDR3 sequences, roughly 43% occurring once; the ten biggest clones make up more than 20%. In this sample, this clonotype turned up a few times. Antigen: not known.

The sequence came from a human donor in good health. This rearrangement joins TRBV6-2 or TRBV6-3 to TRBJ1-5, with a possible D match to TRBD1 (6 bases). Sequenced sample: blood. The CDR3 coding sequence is TGTGCCAGCAGTTACCAGGGGAGTCAGCCCCAGCATTTT. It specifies CASSYQGSQPQHF.